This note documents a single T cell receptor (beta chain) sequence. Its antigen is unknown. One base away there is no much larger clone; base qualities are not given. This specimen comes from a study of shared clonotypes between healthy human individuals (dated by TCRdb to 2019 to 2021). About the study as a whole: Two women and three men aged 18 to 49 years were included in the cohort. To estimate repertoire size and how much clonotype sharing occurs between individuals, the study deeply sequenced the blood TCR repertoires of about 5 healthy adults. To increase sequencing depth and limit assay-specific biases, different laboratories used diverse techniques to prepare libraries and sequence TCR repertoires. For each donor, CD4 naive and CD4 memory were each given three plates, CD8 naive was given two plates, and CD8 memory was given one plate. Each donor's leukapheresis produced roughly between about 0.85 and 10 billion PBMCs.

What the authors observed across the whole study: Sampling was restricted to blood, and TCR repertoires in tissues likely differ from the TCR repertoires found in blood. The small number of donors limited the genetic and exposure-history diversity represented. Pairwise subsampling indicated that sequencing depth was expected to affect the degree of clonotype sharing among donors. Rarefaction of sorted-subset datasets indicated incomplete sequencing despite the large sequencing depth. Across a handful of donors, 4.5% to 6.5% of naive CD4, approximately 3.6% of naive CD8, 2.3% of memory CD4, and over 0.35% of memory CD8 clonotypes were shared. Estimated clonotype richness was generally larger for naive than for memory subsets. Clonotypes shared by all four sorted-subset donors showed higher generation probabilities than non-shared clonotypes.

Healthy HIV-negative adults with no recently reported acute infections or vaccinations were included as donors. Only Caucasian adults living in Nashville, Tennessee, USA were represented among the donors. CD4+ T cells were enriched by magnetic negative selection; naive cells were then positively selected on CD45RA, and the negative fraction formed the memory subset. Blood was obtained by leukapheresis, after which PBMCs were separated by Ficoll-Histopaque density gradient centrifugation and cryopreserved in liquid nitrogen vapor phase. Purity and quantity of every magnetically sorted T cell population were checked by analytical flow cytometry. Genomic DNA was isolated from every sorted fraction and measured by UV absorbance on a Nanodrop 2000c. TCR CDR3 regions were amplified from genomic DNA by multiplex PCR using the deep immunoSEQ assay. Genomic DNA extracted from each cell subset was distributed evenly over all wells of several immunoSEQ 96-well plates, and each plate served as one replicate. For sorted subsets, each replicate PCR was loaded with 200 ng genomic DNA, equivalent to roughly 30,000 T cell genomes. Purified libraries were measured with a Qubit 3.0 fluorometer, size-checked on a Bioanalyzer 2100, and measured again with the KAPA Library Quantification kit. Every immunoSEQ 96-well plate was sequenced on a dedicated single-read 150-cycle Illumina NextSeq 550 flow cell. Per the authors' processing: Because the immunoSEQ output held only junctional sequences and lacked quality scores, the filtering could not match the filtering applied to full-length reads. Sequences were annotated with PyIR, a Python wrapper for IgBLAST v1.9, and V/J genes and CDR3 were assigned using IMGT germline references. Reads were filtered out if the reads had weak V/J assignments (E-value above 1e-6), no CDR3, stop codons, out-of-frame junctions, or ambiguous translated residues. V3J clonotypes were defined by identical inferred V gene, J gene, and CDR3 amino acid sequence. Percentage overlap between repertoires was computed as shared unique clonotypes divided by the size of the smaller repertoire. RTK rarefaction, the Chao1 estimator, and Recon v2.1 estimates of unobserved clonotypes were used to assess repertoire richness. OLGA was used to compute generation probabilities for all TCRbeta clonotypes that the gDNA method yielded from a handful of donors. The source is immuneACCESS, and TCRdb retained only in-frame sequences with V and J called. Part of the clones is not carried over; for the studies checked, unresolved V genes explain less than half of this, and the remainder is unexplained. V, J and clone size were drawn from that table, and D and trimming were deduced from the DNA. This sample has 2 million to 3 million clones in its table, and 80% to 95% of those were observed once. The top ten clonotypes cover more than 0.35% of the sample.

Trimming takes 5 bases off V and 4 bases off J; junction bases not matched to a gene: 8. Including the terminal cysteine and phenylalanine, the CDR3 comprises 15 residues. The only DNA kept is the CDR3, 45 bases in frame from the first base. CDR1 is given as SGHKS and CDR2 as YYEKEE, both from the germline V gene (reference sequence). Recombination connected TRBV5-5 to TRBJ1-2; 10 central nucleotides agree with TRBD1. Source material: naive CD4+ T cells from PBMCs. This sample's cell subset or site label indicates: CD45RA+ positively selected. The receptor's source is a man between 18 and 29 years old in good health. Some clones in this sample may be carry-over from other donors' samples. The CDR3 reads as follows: CASRPVTGGAYGYTF. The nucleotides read TGTGCCAGCAGGCCAGTGACAGGGGGCGCCTATGGCTACACCTTC.